Sequencing of this T cell receptor (beta chain) was carried out in a study of blood T cells in healthy people across ages. Comment on this clonotype: The antigen is unknown.

This CDR3 spans 15 amino acids. Trimming took 3 bases from V and 6 from J; bases not matched to a gene: 13. In germline, CDR1 is DFQATT, CDR2 SNEGSKA (reference sequence). Alongside a J-beta primer mix, a sample-barcoded 5' primer served in a second PCR lasting about 7 to 11 cycles. Every sample produced at least 2.5 million CDR3-containing paired-end reads. TCRdb independently ran MiXCR on the 5' RACE reads; one entry per CDR3 protein. The repertoire holds 650,000 to 1,000,000 distinct CDR3 sequences, with around 34% as singletons. General study findings and limits: The authors considered diversity estimates from one million T cells to be underestimates.

Material: blood. This chain connects TRBV20-1 to TRBJ1-1, with 7 positions matching TRBD1. The clonotype comes from a man younger than 35 in good health. This CDR3 reads CSASLDRLNVPEAFF. In DNA form, the CDR3 reads TGCAGTGCTAGCCTGGACAGGCTGAACGTTCCTGAAGCTTTCTTT.